Many counts were recorded for the clone carrying this TCR beta chain. Amplified material comprised TCR beta CDR3 regions derived from RNA transcripts. Amplification began with first-round RT-PCR using HTBI primers, then second-round multiplex PCR was performed. TCRdb processed the multiplex PCR reads anew with MiXCR; each CDR3 protein has one entry. Here the sample spans 300,000 to 400,000 distinct CDR3 sequences, about a sixth being singletons. The record originates from a study of Graves' ophthalmopathy and Graves' hyperthyroidism. CDR3 size: 15 residues. Germline CDR1 and CDR2: SNHLY and FYNNEI. Germline trimming cut 5 bases from V and 1 base from J; bases unmatched to any gene: 6.

This chain uses TRBV2 with TRBJ1-1; 8 bases match TRBD1. Sequenced sample: peripheral blood. This TCR derives from an adult woman with stable Graves' hyperthyroidism. CDR3 amino acids: CASSSGQERNTEAFF. The CDR3 coding sequence is TGTGCCAGCAGTTCGGGACAGGAGAGGAACACTGAAGCTTTCTTT.